The rows below give T cell receptor beta chains drawn from one sample of a study of blood T cell repertoires in COVID-19. Repertoires were generated with immunoSEQ multiplex PCR, while TCRdb's copy carries only in-frame clones and drops some. The sample has roughly 72,000 clones, more than 65% seen once. What was sequenced was peripheral blood. The origin of the receptors is an elderly woman with active or convalescent COVID-19. Each CDR3 is given with its conserved first and last residue. The D gene is left open where the match is weak. A clone size is listed for some rows: how often the clone was seen (once, few, many), or a class if it is expanded.

V: TRBV2
D: NA
J: TRBJ1-2
size: NA
CDR3: CASSPGPPRGYGYTF
DNA: TGTGCCAGCAGTCCGGGCCCACCGAGAGGGTATGGCTACACCTTC

V: TRBV5-1
D: TRBD1
J: TRBJ2-4
size: NA
CDR3: CASSSRGQGIAKNIQYF
DNA: TGCGCCAGCAGCTCACGAGGACAGGGGATAGCCAAAAACATTCAGTACTTC

V: TRBV7-2
D: NA
J: TRBJ2-2
size: NA
CDR3: CASSPSPYSTGELFF
DNA: TGTGCCAGCAGCCCAAGCCCCTATAGCACCGGGGAGCTGTTTTTT

V: TRBV11-2
D: TRBD2
J: TRBJ2-1
size: NA
CDR3: CASSLSRTSGAYNEQFF
DNA: TGTGCCAGCAGCTTATCCCGGACTAGCGGAGCTTACAATGAGCAGTTCTTC

V: TRBV30
D: NA
J: TRBJ2-1
size: NA
CDR3: CAWRSRHQGVTDEQFF
DNA: TGTGCCTGGAGGTCTCGGCACCAGGGTGTAACGGATGAGCAGTTCTTC

V: TRBV2
D: TRBD2
J: TRBJ2-1
size: NA
CDR3: CASSPSGVPLNEQFF
DNA: TGTGCCAGCAGTCCTAGCGGGGTACCCCTAAATGAGCAGTTCTTC

V: TRBV7-6
D: NA
J: TRBJ2-7
size: NA
CDR3: CASSLVAFSYEQYF
DNA: TGTGCCAGCAGCTTAGTAGCTTTCTCCTACGAGCAGTACTTC

V: TRBV24-1
D: NA
J: TRBJ1-2
size: NA
CDR3: CATSEMDSTVYTF
DNA: TGTGCCACCAGTGAAATGGACTCAACGGTCTACACCTTC

V: TRBV6-2/TRBV6-3
D: TRBD1
J: TRBJ1-1
size: NA
CDR3: CASSYSMGQGTEAFF
DNA: TGTGCCAGCAGTTACTCGATGGGACAGGGAACTGAAGCTTTCTTT

V: TRBV7-6
D: TRBD1
J: TRBJ1-4
size: NA
CDR3: CASSLYPTGDEKLFF
DNA: TGTGCCAGCAGCCTCTACCCGACAGGGGATGAAAAACTGTTTTTT

V: TRBV5-5
D: NA
J: TRBJ2-7
size: NA
CDR3: CASSSPGLGEQYF
DNA: TGTGCCAGCAGCTCCCCGGGACTCGGCGAGCAGTACTTC

V: TRBV6-5
D: NA
J: TRBJ1-5
size: NA
CDR3: CASARGTSNQPQHF
DNA: TGTGCCAGCGCCCGGGGGACTAGCAATCAGCCCCAGCATTTT

V: TRBV15
D: TRBD2
J: TRBJ2-3
size: NA
CDR3: CATSSLSGGFTDTQYF
DNA: TGTGCCACCAGCAGCTTAAGCGGGGGGTTCACAGATACGCAGTATTTT

V: TRBV4-3
D: NA
J: TRBJ2-1
size: NA
CDR3: CASSQEGGAPYNEQFF
DNA: TGCGCCAGCAGCCAAGAAGGAGGGGCCCCCTACAATGAGCAGTTCTTC

V: TRBV2
D: NA
J: TRBJ1-2
size: NA
CDR3: CASSEVGQGLSGYTF
DNA: TGTGCCAGCAGTGAAGTGGGGCAGGGTCTAAGTGGCTACACCTTC

V: TRBV3-1/TRBV3-2
D: NA
J: TRBJ2-4
size: NA
CDR3: CASSPWGGGQNIQYF
DNA: TGTGCCAGCAGCCCATGGGGTGGAGGGCAAAACATTCAGTACTTC

V: TRBV19
D: NA
J: TRBJ1-5
size: few
CDR3: CASSALPGGAMPQHF
DNA: TGTGCCAGTAGTGCGCTCCCTGGGGGGGCGATGCCCCAGCATTTT

V: TRBV6-6
D: NA
J: TRBJ1-4
size: NA
CDR3: CASSYLSGTTNEKLFF
DNA: TGTGCCAGCAGTTACCTGTCAGGGACAACTAATGAAAAACTGTTTTTT

V: TRBV23-1
D: TRBD1
J: TRBJ2-7
size: NA
CDR3: CASSQNPPDRGCSYEQYF
DNA: TGCGCCAGCAGTCAAAACCCCCCGGACAGGGGATGCTCCTACGAGCAGTACTTC

V: TRBV2
D: TRBD2
J: TRBJ2-1
size: NA
CDR3: CASSYQREGNEQFF
DNA: TGTGCCAGCAGTTACCAGCGGGAGGGGAATGAGCAGTTCTTC

V: TRBV6-4
D: TRBD2
J: TRBJ2-1
size: NA
CDR3: CASSDIGSGGESSSSYNEQFF
DNA: TGTGCCAGCAGTGACATTGGTAGCGGGGGGGAATCCTCAAGCTCCTACAATGAGCAGTTCTTC

V: TRBV11-2
D: TRBD2
J: TRBJ2-1
size: NA
CDR3: CASSFPRVSSGNEQFF
DNA: TGTGCCAGCAGCTTCCCCCGAGTGTCTAGCGGGAATGAGCAGTTCTTC

V: TRBV11-2
D: TRBD2
J: TRBJ2-4
size: NA
CDR3: CASSYLSWASGRAKNIQYF
DNA: TGTGCCAGCAGCTACTTGTCTTGGGCTAGCGGGAGAGCCAAAAACATTCAGTACTTC

V: TRBV6-6
D: NA
J: TRBJ1-5
size: NA
CDR3: CASRTNREHQPQHF
DNA: TGTGCCAGCAGGACCAACAGGGAGCATCAGCCCCAGCATTTT

V: TRBV11-2
D: NA
J: TRBJ1-1
size: NA
CDR3: CASSLRKAWTEAFF
DNA: TGTGCCAGCAGCTTACGAAAAGCCTGGACTGAAGCTTTCTTT

V: TRBV7-8
D: NA
J: TRBJ2-7
size: NA
CDR3: CASSLGGLAIGYEQYF
DNA: TGTGCCAGCAGCTTAGGGGGGCTAGCAATAGGTTACGAGCAGTACTTC

V: TRBV5-1
D: TRBD2
J: TRBJ2-3
size: NA
CDR3: CASSSYPTSGGADTQYF
DNA: TGCGCCAGCAGCTCCTACCCGACTAGCGGGGGGGCAGATACGCAGTATTTT

V: TRBV19
D: NA
J: TRBJ2-6
size: few
CDR3: CASSIDRGESGANVLTF
DNA: TGTGCCAGTAGTATAGATCGGGGTGAATCTGGGGCCAACGTCCTGACTTTC

V: TRBV28
D: TRBD2
J: TRBJ2-2
size: NA
CDR3: CAPPGGGGRSGELFF
DNA: TGCGCCCCCCCCGGGGGCGGGGGGCGGAGCGGGGAGCTGTTTTTT

V: TRBV29-1
D: TRBD2
J: TRBJ2-3
size: NA
CDR3: CSVDGRGGSTDTQYF
DNA: TGCAGCGTTGATGGGCGGGGGGGGAGCACAGATACGCAGTATTTT

V: TRBV19
D: NA
J: TRBJ1-2
size: NA
CDR3: CASGHEYGYTF
DNA: TGTGCCAGCGGACACGAATATGGCTACACCTTC